The sequence of this T cell receptor beta chain was determined in a study of blood T cell repertoires in COVID-19. Looking at the study overall: Samples representing acute and convalescent COVID-19 were sourced from the United States, Italy and Spain. PBMCs, B-cell-depleted T cells, or T cells provided the cDNA or gDNA that made up the material.

Source study methods: Amplification from reference gene primers served as the basis for estimated nucleated cell counts. Only in-frame clones appear in the TCRdb table, and some are missing; sequencing was by immunoSEQ multiplex PCR. The V and J calls and clone size come from that table; D and trimming were worked out from the DNA. Of about 170,000 clones listed, around four fifths are singletons. The count of this clone is one. CDR1 SGHRS and CDR2 YFSETQ come from the germline V gene. The CDR3 is 15 residues long. V was shortened by 3 bases and J by 4 bases, with 14 bases between the two germline ends.

Sequencing used peripheral blood. The receptor was isolated from an older woman with acute or convalescent COVID-19. This chain connects TRBV5-1 to TRBJ1-3, with D possibly TRBD1 on 5 matching bases. The CDR3 is CASSWRGTGGNTIYF. The DNA of the CDR3 is TGCGCCAGCAGCTGGCGGGGGACGGGAGGAAACACCATATATTTT.